The 6 T cell receptor beta chains below come from one sample, sequenced in a study of OX40 agonist ivuxolimab in advanced cancers. Clones were sequenced by immunoSEQ multiplex PCR, and TCRdb holds only the in-frame ones, with some missing. The table lists around 79,000 clones, more than 75% of them singletons. Sequences were derived from CD4+ or CD8+ T cells sorted from blood, sampled in a trial of the OX40 agonist ivuxolimab. The receptors shown here come from an adult with an advanced solid tumor such as melanoma, head and neck, liver or kidney cancer.

This chain joins TRBV10-3 and TRBJ2-1; 11 bases map to TRBD1. V shed 7 bases, J shed 8 bases, and the junction held 7 bases outside the gene matches. The CDR3 extends over 14 amino acids. From germline, CDR1 is ENHRY and CDR2 SYGVKD. CDR3 loop: CAITTGQGAHEQFF. DNA for the CDR3: TGTGCCATCACCACAGGACAGGGGGCACATGAGCAGTTCTTC.

The chain joins TRBV6-5 to TRBJ2-6; tentatively, D is TRBD1 (5 bases). The CDR3 is 15 amino acids. Germline CDR1 reads MNHEY; CDR2 reads SVGAGI. The germline V and J ends were trimmed by 6 bases and 2 bases, with 11 bases remaining between them. Here the CDR3 DNA reads TGTGCCAGCAGGCCCCAGGGTGCTGGGGCCAACGTCCTGACTTTC. Translating it yields CASRPQGAGANVLTF.

V usage is TRBV6-5 and J usage is TRBJ2-7; D is uncertain. This CDR3 comprises 12 residues. Trimming cost V 4 bases and J 5 bases, with 9 bases left between them. The germline V gene has CDR1 MNHEY and CDR2 SVGAGI. The CDR3 sequence: CASSFKSNEQYF. The CDR3 coding sequence is TGTGCCAGCAGTTTTAAGTCAAACGAGCAGTACTTC.

This clone was seen only a few times. J is TRBJ2-5 and V is TRBV6-5, with 13 positions matching TRBD2. The CDR3 has 15 amino acids. From germline, CDR1 is MNHEY and CDR2 SVGAGI. After removal of 6 bases from V and 6 bases from J, the junction contained 7 bases not matched to a gene. CDR3 protein: CASSRLAGGEKTQYF. DNA of the CDR3: TGTGCCAGCAGCCGACTAGCGGGGGGCGAAAAGACCCAGTACTTC.

This clone was counted a single time. The V call is TRBV5-4, the J call TRBJ1-3; a possible D gene is TRBD1 (5 bases). Trimming took 6 bases from V and 0 from J, leaving 13 bases between them. CDR1 is SGHNT and CDR2 is YYREEE in the germline V gene (reference sequence). This CDR3 spans 15 amino acids. The CDR3 nucleotides are TGTGCCAGCACTGACAGACAGTTCTCTGGAAACACCATATATTTT. It codes for CASTDRQFSGNTIYF.

This clone was found a few times. The chain employs TRBV6-6 and TRBJ2-2; no firm D call. Trimming shortened V by 7 bases and J by 0 bases, and 12 bases separated the two germline ends. The CDR3 extends over 15 amino acids. The germline gives CDR1 MNHNY, CDR2 SVGAGI (reference sequence). The CDR3, as DNA: TGTGCCAGCAAACCCCCGGCCGCGAACACCGGGGAGCTGTTTTTT. It specifies CASKPPAANTGELFF.